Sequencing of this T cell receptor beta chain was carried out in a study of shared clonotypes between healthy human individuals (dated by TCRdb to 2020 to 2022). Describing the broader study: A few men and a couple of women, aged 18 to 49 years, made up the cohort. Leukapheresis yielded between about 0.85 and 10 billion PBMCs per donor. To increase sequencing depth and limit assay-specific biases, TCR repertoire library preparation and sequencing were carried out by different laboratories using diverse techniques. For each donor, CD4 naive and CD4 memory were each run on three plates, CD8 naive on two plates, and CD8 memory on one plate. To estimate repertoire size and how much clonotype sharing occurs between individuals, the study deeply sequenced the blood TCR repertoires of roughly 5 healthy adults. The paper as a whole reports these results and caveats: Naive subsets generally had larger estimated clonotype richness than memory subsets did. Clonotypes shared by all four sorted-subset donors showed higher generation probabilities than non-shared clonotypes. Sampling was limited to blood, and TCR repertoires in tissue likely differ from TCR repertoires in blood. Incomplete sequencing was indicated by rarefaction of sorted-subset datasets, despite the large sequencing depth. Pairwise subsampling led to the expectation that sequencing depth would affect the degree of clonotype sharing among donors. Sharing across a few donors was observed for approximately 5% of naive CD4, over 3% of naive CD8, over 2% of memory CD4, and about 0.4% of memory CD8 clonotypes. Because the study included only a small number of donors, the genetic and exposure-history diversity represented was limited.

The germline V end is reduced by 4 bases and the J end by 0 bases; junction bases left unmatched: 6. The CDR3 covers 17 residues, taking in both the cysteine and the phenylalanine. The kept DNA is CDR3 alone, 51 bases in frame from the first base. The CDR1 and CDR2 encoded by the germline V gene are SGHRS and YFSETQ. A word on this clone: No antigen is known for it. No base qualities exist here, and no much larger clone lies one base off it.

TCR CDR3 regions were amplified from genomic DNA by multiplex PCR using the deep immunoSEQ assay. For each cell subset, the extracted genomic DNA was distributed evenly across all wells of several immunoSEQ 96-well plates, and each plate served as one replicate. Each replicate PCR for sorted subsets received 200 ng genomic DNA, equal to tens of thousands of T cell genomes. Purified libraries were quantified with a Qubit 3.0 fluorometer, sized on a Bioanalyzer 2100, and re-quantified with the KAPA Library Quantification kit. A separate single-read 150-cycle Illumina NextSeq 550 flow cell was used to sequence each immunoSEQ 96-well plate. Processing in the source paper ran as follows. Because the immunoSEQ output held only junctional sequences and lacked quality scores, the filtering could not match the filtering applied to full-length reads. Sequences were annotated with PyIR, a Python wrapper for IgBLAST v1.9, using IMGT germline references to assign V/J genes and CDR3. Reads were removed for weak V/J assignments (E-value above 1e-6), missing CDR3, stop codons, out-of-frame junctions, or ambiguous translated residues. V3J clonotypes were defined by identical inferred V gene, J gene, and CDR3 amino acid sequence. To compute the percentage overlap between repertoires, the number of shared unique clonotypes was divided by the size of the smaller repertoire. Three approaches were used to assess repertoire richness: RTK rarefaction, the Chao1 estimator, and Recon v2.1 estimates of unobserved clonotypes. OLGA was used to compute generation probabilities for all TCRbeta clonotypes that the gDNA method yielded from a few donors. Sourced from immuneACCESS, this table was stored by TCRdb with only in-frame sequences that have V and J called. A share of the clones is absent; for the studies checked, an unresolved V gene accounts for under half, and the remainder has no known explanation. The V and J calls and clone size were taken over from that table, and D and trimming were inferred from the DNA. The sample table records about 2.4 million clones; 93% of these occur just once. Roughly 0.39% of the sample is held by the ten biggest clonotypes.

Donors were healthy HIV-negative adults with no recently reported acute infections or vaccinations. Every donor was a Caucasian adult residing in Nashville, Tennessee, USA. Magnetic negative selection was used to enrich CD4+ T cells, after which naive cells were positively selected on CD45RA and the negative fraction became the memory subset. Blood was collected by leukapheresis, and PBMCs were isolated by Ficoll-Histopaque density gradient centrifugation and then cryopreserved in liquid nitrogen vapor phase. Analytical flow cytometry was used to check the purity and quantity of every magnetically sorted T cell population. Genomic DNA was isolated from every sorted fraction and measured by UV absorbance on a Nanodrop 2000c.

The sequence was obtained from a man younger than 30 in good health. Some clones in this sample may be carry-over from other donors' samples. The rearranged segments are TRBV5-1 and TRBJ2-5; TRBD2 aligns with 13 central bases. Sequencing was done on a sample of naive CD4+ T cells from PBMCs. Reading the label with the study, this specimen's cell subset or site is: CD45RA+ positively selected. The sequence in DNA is TGCGCCAGCAGCCTGGGACTAGCGGGATTACACCAAGAGACCCAGTACTTC. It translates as CASSLGLAGLHQETQYF.